Below, 25 T cell receptor beta chains from the same sample are listed, as sequenced in a study of CD8 T cells in ankylosing spondylitis. TCRdb re-derived calls from the 5' RACE reads in MiXCR, one entry per CDR3 protein. There are roughly 130,000 distinct CDR3 sequences in the sample; around 8.5% occur only once, and approximately 3.6% lies in the top ten. Sample: blood, either unsorted or a sorted T cell fraction (not recorded which). Receptors were obtained from a male donor with ankylosing spondylitis or in good health (not recorded which).

The rearrangement joins TRBV20-1 to TRBJ2-1; D is perhaps TRBD2 (5 bases). In germline, CDR1 is DFQATT, CDR2 SNEGSKA (reference sequence). The CDR3 contains 16 residues. Trimming took off 7 bases at V and 0 bases at J, with 19 bases between the two ends. CDR3 region: CSGRAWTGSSYNEQFF. In nucleotides, the CDR3 is TGCAGTGGGAGAGCCTGGACTGGGAGCTCCTACAATGAGCAGTTCTTC.

This clonotype was found many times. The DNA for the CDR3 is TGTGCCAGCTCGGGACTAGAGAACACCGGGGAGCTGTTTTTT. Protein product: CASSGLENTGELFF. The chain links TRBV18 to TRBJ2-2; 8 bases match TRBD2. Germline CDR1 reads KGHSH; CDR2 reads LQKENI. CDR3 size: 14 residues. V lost 6 bases to trimming and J lost 1 base; unmatched junction nucleotides: 1.

Ten or more counts support this clonotype. The CDR3 loop is CASSLTPGQGGLAGDIKNIQYF. CDR3 DNA sequence: TGTGCCAGCAGCTTAACCCCAGGACAGGGCGGACTAGCGGGAGATATCAAAAACATTCAGTACTTC. The chain joins TRBV13 to TRBJ2-4; 13 positions match TRBD2. This CDR3 has 22 residues. Germline CDR1 is PRHDT and CDR2 is FYEKMQ (reference sequence). The V gene end was trimmed by 2 bases and the J gene end by 3 bases; junction bases not matched to a gene: 19.

This clonotype was recorded many times. The genes are TRBV3-1 and TRBJ1-6, with a tentative D call TRBD1 (6 bases). The V gene lost 2 bases and the J gene lost 6 bases, with 14 bases spanning the gap. The CDR3 has 16 amino acids. Germline V lookup: CDR1 LGHDT, CDR2 YNNKEL (reference sequence). The CDR3 DNA follows: TGTGCCAGCAGCCAAACAGGGCGAAACGGTAATTCACCCCTCCACTTT. As protein: CASSQTGRNGNSPLHF.

This chain joins TRBV6-4 and TRBJ2-3; TRBD2 matches at 9 bases. The J segment lost 1 base and the V segment lost 6 bases, leaving 17 bases of the junction unmatched. The CDR3 sequence is 19 residues long. Germline V CDR1 and CDR2: MRHNA, SNTAGT. The CDR3 loop is CASRNSWGEREARTDTQYF. CDR3 DNA sequence: TGTGCCAGCAGAAACTCTTGGGGGGAGCGGGAGGCCCGCACAGATACGCAGTATTTT.

Many counts were recorded for this clonotype. The chain couples TRBV7-8 to TRBJ2-7; no clear D. The germline V and J ends were trimmed by 2 bases and 4 bases, with 12 bases remaining between them. The CDR3 spans 14 residues. From germline, CDR1 is SGHVS and CDR2 FQNEAQ. Here the CDR3 DNA reads TGTGCCAGCAGCTTAAGGCAGACCCTATACGAGCAGTACTTC. It translates to CASSLRQTLYEQYF.

The V and J genes are TRBV20-1 and TRBJ2-7; no clear D. The CDR3 runs to 12 residues. The V and J ends lost 5 bases and 0 bases respectively, with 8 bases between them. Germline V lookup: CDR1 DFQATT, CDR2 SNEGSKA (reference sequence). The CDR3 bases are TGCAGTGCTTCAGGTCCCTCCTACGAGCAGTACTTC. Translation: CSASGPSYEQYF.

Ten or more counts support this clonotype. The gene calls are TRBV6-1 and TRBJ1-2; TRBD1 aligns across 9 bases. The V segment lost 5 bases and the J segment 9 bases; nucleotides outside the gene matches: 7. CDR1 and CDR2 (germline): MNHNS, SASEGT. The CDR3 is 13 residues long. DNA of the CDR3: TGTGCCAGCAGTCGGGGACAGGGCTTTCGCTACACCTTC. This translates into CASSRGQGFRYTF.

There are many counts of this clonotype. V is TRBV25-1 and J is TRBJ2-3; D gene unclear. Germline V gene lookup returns CDR1 MGHDK and CDR2 SYGVNS. The CDR3 totals 15 residues. V shed 0 bases and J shed 6 bases, with 13 bases lying between them. In nucleotides, the CDR3 is TGTGCCAGCAGTGAATACCGCCAAGGGCTCGATACGCAGTATTTT. It is translated as CASSEYRQGLDTQYF. The variable domain in full, completed from reference TRBV25-1 and TRBJ2-3, reads EADIYQTPRYLVIGTGKKITLECSQTMGHDKMYWYQQDPGMELHLIHYSYGVNSTEKGDLSSESTVSRIRTEHFPLTLESARPSHTSQYLCASSEYRQGLDTQYFGPGTRLTVL.

This clonotype was picked up many times. The genes are TRBV24-1 and TRBJ1-1; D not certain. Trimming took 2 bases from V and 3 from J, leaving 3 bases between them. This CDR3 contains 12 residues. In germline, CDR1 is KGHDR, CDR2 SFDVKD. CDR3 amino acids: CATSDWDTEAFF. As DNA, the CDR3 is TGTGCCACCAGTGATTGGGACACTGAAGCTTTCTTT.

This clonotype was recorded at least ten times. The chain links TRBV20-1 to TRBJ2-1, with no clear D. The CDR3 covers 15 residues. CDR1 and CDR2 from the germline V gene are DFQATT and SNEGSKA (reference sequence). V lost 7 bases to trimming and J lost 0 bases, with 16 bases between them. In nucleotides, the CDR3 is TGCAGTGTCAGTCTAGGCAGGAGCTCCTACAATGAGCAGTTCTTC. Its translation is CSVSLGRSSYNEQFF.

The chain recombines TRBV12-3 or TRBV12-4 with TRBJ1-5, with 9 bases lining up with TRBD1. This CDR3 comprises 15 residues. J gave up 7 bases and V 1 base, and 5 bases lay outside the gene matches. CDR3 residues: CASSLGDRVLQPQHF. The CDR3 region has the DNA TGTGCCAGCAGTTTAGGGGACAGGGTTTTGCAGCCCCAGCATTTT.

This clonotype was counted many times. V gene TRBV12-3 or TRBV12-4 combines with J gene TRBJ2-5; 8 bases line up with TRBD1. The CDR3 extends over 13 amino acids. The V and J ends lost 6 bases and 5 bases, in that order; junction bases with no gene match: 5. The CDR3 loop is CASRLNRGETQYF. The DNA for the CDR3 is TGTGCCAGCAGGCTCAACAGGGGGGAGACCCAGTACTTC.

This clonotype appeared many times. The chain employs TRBV5-4 and TRBJ2-1; TRBD1 agrees at 9 bases. The CDR3 totals 15 residues. After removal of 1 base from V and 6 bases from J, the junction contained 5 bases not matched to a gene. Germline-derived CDR1 and CDR2 are SGHNT and YYREEE (reference sequence). The CDR3 protein is CASSLPRGQGNEQFF. For the CDR3, the DNA is TGTGCCAGCAGCTTGCCTAGGGGACAGGGCAATGAGCAGTTCTTC.

A few counts support this clonotype. V is TRBV5-1 and J is TRBJ2-1, with 10 bases matching TRBD2. The CDR3 is made up of 15 amino acids. The germline V gene encodes CDR1 SGHRS and CDR2 YFSETQ. The junction had 7 bases not matched to a gene; V was cut back by 4 bases and J by 6 bases. The CDR3 reads CASSQLAGRVNEQFF. The CDR3 DNA follows: TGCGCCAGCAGCCAACTAGCGGGGAGGGTCAATGAGCAGTTCTTC.

The table lists this clonotype with a few counts. This chain links TRBV4-3 with TRBJ2-7; D possibly corresponds to TRBD2 (6 bases). The CDR3 covers 17 residues. Trimming removed 1 base at V and 0 bases at J, with 16 bases between. The germline V gene encodes CDR1 LGHNA and CDR2 YSLEER. CDR3 in amino acids: CASSQGVVAASSYEQYF. In nucleotides, the CDR3 is TGCGCCAGCAGCCAAGGTGTAGTAGCGGCAAGCTCCTACGAGCAGTACTTC.

This clonotype occurred many times. The genes are TRBV5-4 and TRBJ2-3, with 8 positions matching TRBD2. CDR1 is SGHNT and CDR2 is YYREEE in the germline V gene (reference sequence). Germline trimming cut 4 bases from V and 4 bases from J; bases unmatched to any gene: 2. CDR3 length: 13 residues. Written as DNA, the CDR3 is TGTGCCAGCAGCACCGGGGGGGCAGATACGCAGTATTTT. Translation: CASSTGGADTQYF.

This clonotype was seen more than once but under ten times. The gene calls are TRBV12-3 or TRBV12-4 and TRBJ2-3; TRBD2 agrees at 9 bases. This CDR3 has 17 amino acids. The V and J ends lost 2 bases and 1 base, in that order; junction bases with no gene match: 7. The CDR3 nucleotides are TGTGCCAGCAGTTTAAGTTTTCGACTAGCGGGCACAGATACGCAGTATTTT. Residues: CASSLSFRLAGTDTQYF.

This clonotype was seen repeatedly, ten times or more. This chain joins TRBV18 and TRBJ2-1, with D perhaps TRBD2 (5 bases). Trimming removed 2 bases at V and 9 bases at J, with 20 bases between. Germline CDR1 is KGHSH and CDR2 is LQKENI. The CDR3 has 16 residues. CDR3 protein: CASSPGTSSLLSEQFF. The CDR3 DNA sequence: TGTGCCAGCTCACCAGGAACTTCTAGCCTACTTAGTGAGCAGTTCTTC.

Many counts were recorded for this clonotype. The chain links TRBV9 to TRBJ1-1, with D hard to call. There are 15 residues in the CDR3. Per germline, CDR1 SGDLS and CDR2 YYNGEE. V lost 0 bases, J lost 2 bases, and 11 bases lay in between. This chain's CDR3 is CASSVATSANTEAFF. CDR3 sequence (DNA): TGTGCCAGCAGCGTAGCTACAAGTGCCAACACTGAAGCTTTCTTT.

This clonotype was seen a handful of times. The CDR3 loop is CASSSEPGLAGPPPHEQFF. The CDR3 DNA is TGCGCCAGCAGCTCGGAACCGGGACTAGCGGGACCCCCGCCCCATGAGCAGTTCTTC. J is TRBJ2-1 and V is TRBV5-1, with 13 bases identical to TRBD2. Trimming at V came to 3 bases and at J to 8 bases, leaving 17 bases not matched to a gene. CDR1 is SGHRS, CDR2 YFSETQ, per germline. This CDR3 region has 19 residues.

The sample holds many counts of this clonotype. J is TRBJ1-3 and V is TRBV6-1; TRBD1 agrees at 10 bases. The J segment lost 0 bases and the V segment lost 4 bases, leaving 3 bases of the junction unmatched. Germline CDR1 reads MNHNS; CDR2 reads SASEGT. This CDR3 comprises 16 residues. CDR3 bases: TGTGCCAGCAGTGCCCGGGACAGGGGCTCTGGAAACACCATATATTTT. Encoded protein: CASSARDRGSGNTIYF.

This clonotype was seen ten or more times. The V gene is TRBV12-3 or TRBV12-4, the J gene TRBJ1-1, with TRBD1 as a possible D gene (6 bases). V lost 6 bases, J lost 6 bases, and 17 bases lay in between. This CDR3 contains 14 residues. The CDR3 region has the DNA TGTGCCAGCAGGGTACAGGGCGCGGACGCTGAAGCTTTCTTT. Protein sequence: CASRVQGADAEAFF.

This clonotype was seen repeatedly, ten times or more. The V gene is TRBV29-1, the J gene TRBJ2-5; no clear D gene. Trimming removed 0 bases from V and 2 bases from J, with 4 bases in between. Germline-derived CDR1 and CDR2 are SQVTM and ANQGSEA. The CDR3 contains 12 residues. CDR3 nucleotides: TGCAGCGTTGAAGAAGTACAAGAGACCCAGTACTTC. Its protein is CSVEEVQETQYF.

This clonotype was detected a few times. The V call is TRBV18, the J call TRBJ2-3, with D possibly matching TRBD1 (7 bases). CDR1 is KGHSH, CDR2 LQKENI, per germline. CDR3 size: 16 residues. Trimming pared 1 base from V and 2 bases from J, leaving 13 bases between. The CDR3 sequence: CASSPLSGGNTDTQYF. CDR3 DNA sequence: TGTGCCAGCTCACCACTGTCAGGGGGGAACACAGATACGCAGTATTTT.